Below are 24 T cell receptor beta chains sequenced from a single sample in a study of CD8 T cells in ankylosing spondylitis. Study results and caveats: There was a TCR beta motif, made of several highly homologous variants, that appeared characteristic of ankylosing spondylitis blood.

Which antigens these TCRs recognize remains unknown. TCRdb called the 5' RACE reads again in MiXCR, with one record for every CDR3 protein. This table holds hundreds of thousands of distinct CDR3 sequences, about 11% found once. Specimen: blood, either unsorted or a sorted T cell fraction (not recorded which). These receptors came from a male donor with ankylosing spondylitis.

The chain joins TRBV5-1 to TRBJ2-5, with D possibly TRBD2 on 6 matching bases. Germline V gene data show CDR1 as SGHRS and CDR2 as YFSETQ. This CDR3 has 14 residues. The V gene lost 1 base and the J gene lost 8 bases, with 15 bases spanning the gap. The CDR3 here is CASSLQEGGSTQYF. CDR3 sequence (DNA): TGCGCCAGCAGCTTGCAGGAGGGCGGGTCTACCCAGTACTTC. The full variable domain, its missing parts supplied by reference TRBV5-1 and TRBJ2-5, is KAGVTQTPRYLIKTRGQQVTLSCSPISGHRSVSWYQQTPGQGLQFLFEYFSETQRNKGNFPGRFSGRQFSNSRSEMNVSTLELGDSALYLCASSLQEGGSTQYFGPGTRLLVL.

This chain uses TRBV5-1 with TRBJ1-6; a weak D match, TRBD1 (6 bases). Deletions cut 4 bases from V and 8 bases from J, with 16 bases between. The CDR3 length is 15 residues. The germline gives CDR1 SGHRS, CDR2 YFSETQ. This CDR3 is CASSRLGGPDSPLHF. The CDR3 DNA is TGCGCCAGCAGCCGTTTAGGGGGGCCGGATTCACCCCTCCACTTT.

The chain carries TRBV5-1 and TRBJ2-1, with TRBD1 as a possible D gene (6 bases). CDR1 and CDR2 from the germline V gene are SGHRS and YFSETQ. V shed 9 bases and J shed 0 bases, with 16 bases lying between them. This CDR3 has 15 residues. CDR3 region: CATSWTESSYNEQFF. CDR3 nucleotide sequence: TGCGCCACCTCCTGGACAGAATCCTCCTACAATGAGCAGTTCTTC.

The V and J genes are TRBV20-1 and TRBJ2-2; TRBD1 matches 9 bases. V lost 0 bases and J lost 6; bases outside the gene matches: 11. Germline CDR1 reads DFQATT; CDR2 reads SNEGSKA (reference sequence). The CDR3 is 17 residues long. The chain's CDR3 is CSARDPGQGTFPGELFF. CDR3 coding DNA: TGCAGTGCTAGAGACCCAGGACAGGGGACGTTTCCCGGGGAGCTGTTTTTT.

This clonotype was counted ten times or more. This chain uses TRBV7-2 with TRBJ2-3; the match to TRBD2 covers 11 bases. Germline V lookup: CDR1 SGHTA, CDR2 FQGNSA. J was trimmed by 3 bases and V by 2 bases; bases with no gene match: 4. The CDR3 consists of 16 residues. The CDR3 protein is CASSLSLAGETDTQYF. The CDR3 nucleotides read TGTGCCAGCAGCTTATCACTAGCGGGAGAAACAGATACGCAGTATTTT.

This clonotype showed up many times. V gene TRBV5-5 combines with J gene TRBJ1-4; 7 bases agree with TRBD1. Germline V gene lookup returns CDR1 SGHKS and CDR2 YYEKEE (reference sequence). V lost 2 bases and J lost 3; bases outside the gene matches: 4. CDR3 length: 15 amino acids. The chain's CDR3 is CASSLSGTANEKLFF. The DNA of the CDR3 is TGTGCCAGCAGCTTATCTGGGACAGCTAATGAAAAACTGTTTTTT.

This clonotype was recorded only once. V usage is TRBV28 and J usage is TRBJ1-2, with a weak D call TRBD1 (5 bases). Germline V lookup: CDR1 MDHEN, CDR2 SYDVKM. The CDR3 spans 15 residues. V was cut by 5 bases and J by 2 bases, with 15 bases left in between. In DNA form, the CDR3 reads TGTGCCAGCAGTCCAACCGGGACTGTAAACTATGGCTACACCTTC. Translated, it gives CASSPTGTVNYGYTF.

The chain is built from TRBV20-1 and TRBJ1-1; 8 bases match TRBD1. V was pared by 5 bases and J by 2 bases, with 10 bases of the junction left unmatched. The CDR3 runs 15 residues. Germline values: CDR1 DFQATT, CDR2 SNEGSKA (reference sequence). This chain's CDR3 is CSAPPAGQGNTEAFF. CDR3 in DNA: TGCAGTGCTCCTCCGGCTGGACAGGGAAACACTGAAGCTTTCTTT.

This chain uses TRBV20-1 with TRBJ2-7; D gene uncertain. The CDR3 is made up of 11 amino acids. Germline CDR1 reads DFQATT; CDR2 reads SNEGSKA (reference sequence). Trimming took off 4 bases at V and 3 bases at J, with 7 bases between the two ends. The CDR3 protein is CSATPRYEQYF. The CDR3 nucleotides read TGCAGTGCTACGCCACGCTACGAGCAGTACTTC.

This clonotype showed up just a few times. The CDR3, as DNA: TGCAGTGCTAGAGTAGGGGCGGGGACTTACAATGAGCAGTTCTTC. Amino acid sequence: CSARVGAGTYNEQFF. The chain uses TRBV20-1 and TRBJ2-1; D perhaps matches TRBD2 (6 bases). The CDR3 covers 15 residues. CDR1 and CDR2 from the germline V gene are DFQATT and SNEGSKA (reference sequence). V was shortened by 1 base and J by 4 bases, with 14 bases between the two germline ends.

This clonotype was seen a few times. The CDR3 loop is CSANTGVQPQHF. The CDR3 nucleotides are TGCAGTGCTAACACAGGGGTGCAGCCCCAGCATTTT. The chain employs TRBV20-1 and TRBJ1-5; the match to TRBD1 covers 7 bases. The V gene's germline CDR1 is DFQATT and CDR2 SNEGSKA (reference sequence). Germline trimming cut 4 bases from V and 7 bases from J; bases unmatched to any gene: 4. This CDR3 is built from 12 residues.

The sample holds a few counts of this clonotype. The chain links TRBV7-9 to TRBJ1-1; no reliable D call. The CDR3 runs 16 residues. The germline gives CDR1 SEHNR, CDR2 FQNEAQ (reference sequence). V was cut by 1 base and J by 5 bases, with 17 bases left in between. CDR3 sequence reads: CASSLVRLKGGTEAFF. The CDR3 DNA reads TGTGCCAGCAGCTTAGTCAGGCTAAAGGGAGGTACTGAAGCTTTCTTT.

This chain joins TRBV5-6 and TRBJ1-5; D might be TRBD1 (6 bases). This CDR3 has 14 residues. The V gene's germline CDR1 is SGHDT and CDR2 YYEEEE. Trimming removed 0 bases at V and 5 bases at J, with 9 bases between. CDR3 sequence reads: CASSLGTGHQPQHF. The CDR3 bases are TGTGCCAGCAGCTTGGGAACAGGGCATCAGCCCCAGCATTTT.

The chain links TRBV7-2 to TRBJ1-1, with TRBD1 matching over 7 bases. This CDR3 is built from 14 residues. The germline V gene encodes CDR1 SGHTA and CDR2 FQGNSA. V lost 0 bases to trimming and J lost 4 bases; unmatched junction nucleotides: 2. The CDR3 nucleotides are TGTGCCAGCAGCTTAGCGCCAGGGGGCACTGAAGCTTTCTTT. It codes for CASSLAPGGTEAFF.

This clonotype was seen repeatedly, ten times or more. The rearrangement joins TRBV29-1 to TRBJ2-2; the D gene is possibly TRBD2 (5 bases). There are 14 residues in the CDR3. Germline CDR1 SQVTM, CDR2 ANQGSEA. V was cut by 5 bases and J by 6 bases, with 16 bases left in between. The CDR3 region is CSVQTLSDAGELFF. CDR3 DNA: TGCAGCGTTCAAACCCTTAGCGACGCCGGGGAGCTGTTTTTT.

This clonotype came up many times. The V call is TRBV29-1, the J call TRBJ1-4; 8 nucleotides line up with TRBD1. Germline assignment: CDR1 SQVTM and CDR2 ANQGSEA. The CDR3 spans 12 residues. Unmatched junction bases numbered 3, after V lost 5 bases and J lost 7 bases. This chain's CDR3 is CSVLTGGEKLFF. In DNA, the CDR3 is TGCAGCGTTCTTACAGGGGGTGAAAAACTGTTTTTT.

A few counts support this clonotype. The V call is TRBV20-1, the J call TRBJ1-2; maybe TRBD1 (5 bases). Trimming removed 7 bases from V and 6 bases from J, with 9 bases in between. This CDR3 comprises 10 residues. In germline, CDR1 is DFQATT, CDR2 SNEGSKA (reference sequence). CDR3 region: CSVSRDGYTF. CDR3 nucleotides: TGCAGTGTGAGCAGGGATGGCTACACCTTC.

This clonotype was counted between two and nine times. This sequence joins TRBV7-2 and TRBJ1-2; D possibly corresponds to TRBD1 (6 bases). Trimming took 7 bases from V and 4 from J, leaving 13 bases between them. This CDR3 has 13 residues. Germline assignment: CDR1 SGHTA and CDR2 FQGNSA. In DNA, the CDR3 is TGTGCCAGCACCACGGGGGCCGCCTATGGCTACACCTTC. Its protein product is CASTTGAAYGYTF.

The sample holds a few counts of this clonotype. The V and J genes are TRBV6-1 and TRBJ2-3; a weak D match, TRBD2 (6 bases). V shed 10 bases and J shed 2 bases, with 19 bases lying between them. Germline CDR1 MNHNS, CDR2 SASEGT. The CDR3 extends over 15 amino acids. The CDR3 nucleotides are TGTGCCACTAAACGGGACTCCCTCACCACAGATACGCAGTATTTT. It translates to CATKRDSLTTDTQYF.

This clonotype was counted a few times. V is TRBV28 and J is TRBJ1-2; a weak D match, TRBD1 (6 bases). The CDR3 runs 13 residues. V lost 6 bases and J 5 bases, leaving 13 bases between the germline ends. Germline values: CDR1 MDHEN, CDR2 SYDVKM. CDR3 region: CASRRQDSYGYTF. The CDR3 bases are TGTGCCAGCAGGAGACAGGATTCATATGGCTACACCTTC.

A few counts support this clonotype. The CDR3 DNA is TGTGCCAGCAGCCAATCCGGAAGGGTGAATGGCTACACCTTC. It translates to CASSQSGRVNGYTF. The chain recombines TRBV7-2 with TRBJ1-2; D gene unclear. The CDR3 runs 14 residues. Germline V gene sequence: CDR1 SGHTA, CDR2 FQGNSA. Trimming removed 5 bases from V and 6 bases from J, with 16 bases in between.

There are a few counts of this clonotype. The chain combines TRBV7-2 with TRBJ1-5, with 11 bases lining up with TRBD1. Germline V gene lookup returns CDR1 SGHTA and CDR2 FQGNSA. V trimming: 1 base; J trimming: 3 bases; junction bases outside the gene matches: 5. The CDR3 extends over 17 amino acids. The CDR3 nucleotides are TGTGCCAGCAGCTTAGTCCGGACAGGGGGCGACAATCAGCCCCAGCATTTT. Encoded protein: CASSLVRTGGDNQPQHF.

A few counts support this clonotype. The chain combines TRBV7-9 with TRBJ2-1; D is possibly TRBD2 (5 bases). The CDR3 is 15 amino acids. Trimming cost V 4 bases and J 7 bases, with 17 bases left between them. Germline values: CDR1 SEHNR, CDR2 FQNEAQ (reference sequence). The CDR3 region is CASSSPFATKNEQFF. CDR3 sequence (DNA): TGTGCCAGCAGCTCCCCTTTTGCGACTAAAAATGAGCAGTTCTTC.

This clonotype was found many times. The J gene is TRBJ1-2, the V gene TRBV29-1; TRBD1 matches 8 bases. Germline V gene lookup returns CDR1 SQVTM and CDR2 ANQGSEA. J gave up 8 bases and V 3 bases, and 8 bases lay outside the gene matches. There are 13 residues in the CDR3. The CDR3 coding sequence is TGCAGCGTTGAGGACAGGGTGGTTCGGGGCTACACCTTC. It translates to CSVEDRVVRGYTF. The full variable domain, its missing parts supplied by reference TRBV29-1 and TRBJ1-2, is SAVISQKPSRDICQRGTSLTIQCQVDSQVTMMFWYRQQPGQSLTLIATANQGSEATYESGFVIDKFPISRPNLTFSTLTVSNMSPEDSSIYLCSVEDRVVRGYTFGSGTRLTVV.